The text below deals with one TCR beta chain. Sequenced by immunoSEQ multiplex PCR; TCRdb stores in-frame clones only, minus some. This sample has some 80,000 clones, with around 81% found just once. The data derive from a study of radiotherapy plus CTLA-4 blockade in lung cancer. Turning to the study itself: Among all patients, roughly 17% showed objective responses, while about 30% had disease control.

The material sequenced was peripheral blood, taken from a patient treated with radiotherapy plus ipilimumab. The origin of this receptor is a human donor with non-small cell lung cancer whose response to radiotherapy plus ipilimumab could not be evaluated. Some clones in this sample may be carry-over from other donors' samples.

The CDR3 sequence is CASSPRTGDQETQYF. In DNA, the CDR3 is TGTGCCAGCAGCCCGAGGACAGGGGACCAAGAGACCCAGTACTTC. This chain joins TRBV7-3 and TRBJ2-5; 9 positions agree with TRBD1. Germline V gene data show CDR1 as SGHTA and CDR2 as FQGTGA. There are 15 residues in the CDR3. Trimming took 5 bases from V and 0 from J; bases not matched to a gene: 4.